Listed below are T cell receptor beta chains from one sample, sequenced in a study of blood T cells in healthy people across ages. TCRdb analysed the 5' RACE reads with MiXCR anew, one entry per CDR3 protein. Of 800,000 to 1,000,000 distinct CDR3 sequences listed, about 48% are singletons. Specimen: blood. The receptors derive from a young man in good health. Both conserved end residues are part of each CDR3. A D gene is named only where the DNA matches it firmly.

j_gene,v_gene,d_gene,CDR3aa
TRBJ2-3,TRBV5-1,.,CASSFTQDTQYF
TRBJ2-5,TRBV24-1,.,CATSDSGGVEGQETQYF
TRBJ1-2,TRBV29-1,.,CSVESAGAYGYTF
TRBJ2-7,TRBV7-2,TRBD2,CASSPRGSGESYEQYF
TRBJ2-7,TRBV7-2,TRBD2,CASSLTSGEDEQYF
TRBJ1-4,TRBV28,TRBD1,CATGQGREKLFF
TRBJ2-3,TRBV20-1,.,CSARLESTQYF
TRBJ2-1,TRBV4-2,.,CASSQDLWGDPPDGDEQFF
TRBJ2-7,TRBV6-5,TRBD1,CASSYTGDSYEQYF
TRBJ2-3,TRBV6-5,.,CASSYVGGAVDTQYF
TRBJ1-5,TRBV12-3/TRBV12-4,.,CASSQSQGLNQPQHF
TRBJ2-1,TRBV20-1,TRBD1,CSVPDRGSMEQFF
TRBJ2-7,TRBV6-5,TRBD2,CASSILAGGDYEQYF
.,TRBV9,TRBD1,CASSPGDREVYEQYF
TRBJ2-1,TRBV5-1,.,CASSLTHEQFF
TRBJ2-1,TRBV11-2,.,CAGSSSRNDNEQFF
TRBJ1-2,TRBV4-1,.,CASSLGGQGWGYTF
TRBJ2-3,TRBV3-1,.,CASSPHERGGRYTDTQYF
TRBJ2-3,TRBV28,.,CASSLPLGPSLEQYF
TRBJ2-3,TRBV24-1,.,CATRGDDRGGSDTQYF
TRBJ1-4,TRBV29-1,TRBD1,CSPRGRATNEKLFF
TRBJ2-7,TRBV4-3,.,CASSQATLDTYEQYF
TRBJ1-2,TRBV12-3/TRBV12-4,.,CASSSAGRRDHGYTF
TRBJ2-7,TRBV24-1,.,CATSDRTVNEQYF
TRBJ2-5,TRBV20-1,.,CSARDHGSETQYF
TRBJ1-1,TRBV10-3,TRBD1,CAIRGQSEAFF
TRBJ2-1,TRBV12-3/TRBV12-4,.,CAILEGGEQFF
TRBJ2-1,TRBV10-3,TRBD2,CAISPGLGNEQFF
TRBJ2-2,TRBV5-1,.,CASSRVDSPNTGELFF
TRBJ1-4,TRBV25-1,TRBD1,CASSGQGKEKLFF
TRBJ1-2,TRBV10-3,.,CAISGPDLGNYGYTF
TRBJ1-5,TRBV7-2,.,CASSFYTHQPQHF
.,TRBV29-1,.,CSVLGRSYEQYF
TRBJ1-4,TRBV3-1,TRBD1,CASSLPGQTHEKLFF
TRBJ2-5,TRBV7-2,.,CASSLGLGNEQYF
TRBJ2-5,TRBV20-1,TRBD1,CSAGQGEETQYF
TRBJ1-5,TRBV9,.,CASSRADGNQPQHF
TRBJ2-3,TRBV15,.,CATSRDLRDTQYF
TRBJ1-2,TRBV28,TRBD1,CASRETDRDAYGYTF